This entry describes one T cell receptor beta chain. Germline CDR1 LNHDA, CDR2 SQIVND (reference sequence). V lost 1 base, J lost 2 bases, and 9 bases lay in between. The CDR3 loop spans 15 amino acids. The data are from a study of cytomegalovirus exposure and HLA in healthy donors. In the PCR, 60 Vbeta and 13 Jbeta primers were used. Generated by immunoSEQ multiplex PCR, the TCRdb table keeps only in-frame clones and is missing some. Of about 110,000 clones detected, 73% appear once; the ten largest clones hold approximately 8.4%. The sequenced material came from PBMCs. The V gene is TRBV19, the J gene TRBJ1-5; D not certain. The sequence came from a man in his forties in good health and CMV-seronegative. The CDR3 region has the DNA TGTGCCAGTAGTATAGTGGCCGGGGGCAATCAGCCCCAGCATTTT. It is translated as CASSIVAGGNQPQHF.